These 31 T cell receptor beta chains came from one sample sequenced in a study of blood T cell repertoires in COVID-19. Profiling relied on immunoSEQ multiplex PCR, and the TCRdb table lists in-frame clones only, not all of them. The sample holds 150,000 or so clones, about 90% seen once. Sequenced material: PBMCs or T cells enriched from blood (not recorded which). These receptor sequences come from a woman between 50 and 59 years old who had recovered from COVID-19.

As concerns this clone: One end of the junction varies from germline; a read error may be responsible. The chain couples TRBV14 to TRBJ2-1, with a weak D call TRBD1 (5 bases). CDR3 length: 12 amino acids. Germline V lookup: CDR1 SGHDN, CDR2 FVKESK. The CDR3 region is CASSQDRSPGIF. The DNA of the CDR3 is TGTGCCAGCAGCCAAGATCGGTCCCCAGGGATCTTC.

The V and J genes are TRBV5-4 and TRBJ2-5; 10 nucleotides line up with TRBD2. The CDR3 totals 14 residues. Germline values: CDR1 SGHNT, CDR2 YYREEE (reference sequence). V was pared by 0 bases and J by 4 bases, with 0 bases of the junction left unmatched. CDR3 DNA: TGTGCCAGCAGCTTGGGACTAGCGGGAGAGACCCAGTACTTC. Its protein product is CASSLGLAGETQYF.

The genes are TRBV4-2 and TRBJ2-7; possible D gene TRBD2, 7 bases. Deletions cut 4 bases from V and 4 bases from J, with 14 bases between. The CDR3 has 14 amino acids. The V gene's germline CDR1 is LGHNA and CDR2 YNFKEQ. The CDR3 nucleotides read TGTGCCAGCAGCCCGAGAAGCGGGACATACGAGCAGTACTTC. This encodes CASSPRSGTYEQYF.

The J gene is TRBJ1-1, the V gene TRBV27, with 7 bases identical to TRBD1. The ends lost 6 bases at V and 4 bases at J; junction bases unmatched: 8. The CDR3 contains 14 residues. Germline V gene lookup returns CDR1 MNHEY and CDR2 SMNVEV (reference sequence). CDR3 DNA sequence: TGTGCCAGCAGACGCCGACAGGGTCCCACTGAAGCTTTCTTT. Amino acid sequence: CASRRRQGPTEAFF.

The chain uses TRBV24-1 and TRBJ2-3; D uncertain. This CDR3 is built from 14 residues. The germline gives CDR1 KGHDR, CDR2 SFDVKD. Trimming took 7 bases from V and 1 from J, leaving 11 bases between them. This chain's CDR3 is CATSISTGTDTQYF. DNA for the CDR3: TGTGCCACCAGCATCTCCACAGGCACAGATACGCAGTATTTT.

The CDR3 protein is CASSLVSGTGLAFF. The CDR3, as DNA: TGTGCCAGCAGCTTGGTATCCGGGACAGGGTTGGCTTTCTTT. V and J are TRBV5-6 and TRBJ1-1, with 9 nucleotides matching TRBD1. This CDR3 has 14 residues. Germline-derived CDR1 and CDR2 are SGHDT and YYEEEE. With 0 bases clipped from V and 11 bases from J, the junction kept 8 bases outside the gene matches.

J is TRBJ2-1 and V is TRBV29-1; 7 nucleotides line up with TRBD2. Germline V gene sequence: CDR1 SQVTM, CDR2 ANQGSEA. V shed 3 bases and J 4 bases; nucleotides not matched to a gene: 6. The CDR3 spans 14 residues. The CDR3: CSVDAGVRYNEQFF. The DNA for the CDR3 is TGCAGCGTTGACGCGGGAGTGAGGTACAATGAGCAGTTCTTC.

This rearrangement joins TRBV5-1 to TRBJ1-2, with TRBD1 as a possible D gene (5 bases). The V gene lost 6 bases and the J gene lost 2 bases, with 8 bases spanning the gap. The CDR3 sequence is 12 residues long. Germline CDR1 is SGHRS and CDR2 is YFSETQ. The CDR3 is CASMDKNYGYTF. Here the CDR3 DNA reads TGCGCCAGCATGGACAAAAACTATGGCTACACCTTC.

The rearrangement joins TRBV29-1 to TRBJ2-3; 7 bases fit TRBD1. The CDR3 extends over 12 amino acids. J lost 2 bases, V lost 7 bases, and 3 bases had no gene match. CDR1 is SQVTM, CDR2 ANQGSEA, per germline. Here the CDR3 reads CSADRFTDTQYF. The CDR3 DNA reads TGCAGCGCGGACAGGTTCACAGATACGCAGTATTTT.

This chain joins TRBV24-1 and TRBJ2-5, with a weak D call TRBD1 (5 bases). Germline V gene sequence: CDR1 KGHDR, CDR2 SFDVKD. The CDR3 runs to 16 residues. Trimming pared 0 bases from V and 0 bases from J, leaving 10 bases between. As DNA, the CDR3 is TGTGCCACCAGTGATTTGGGAACAGGTCACCAAGAGACCCAGTACTTC. Its translation: CATSDLGTGHQETQYF.

The J gene is TRBJ1-2, the V gene TRBV3-1 (or the pseudogene TRBV3-2), with D maybe TRBD1 (6 bases). Trimming shortened V by 0 bases and J by 7 bases, and 9 bases separated the two germline ends. Germline values: CDR1 LGHDT, CDR2 YNNKEL (reference sequence). The CDR3 sequence is 13 residues long. The CDR3 DNA reads as TGTGCCAGCAGCCAAGAGGGGGGGCTTGGCTACACCTTC. This encodes CASSQEGGLGYTF.

This clone was detected only a few times. The chain links TRBV30 to TRBJ2-6; D is perhaps TRBD2 (6 bases). This CDR3 has 16 amino acids. Germline V gene sequence: CDR1 GTSNPN, CDR2 SVGIG (reference sequence). Between the trimmed V and J ends, which lost 5 bases and 4 bases, there was a span of 18 bases. As DNA, the CDR3 is TGTGCCTGGGATGCGGGAATAATACGGGGGGCCAACGTCCTGACTTTC. Its protein product is CAWDAGIIRGANVLTF.

The chain combines TRBV7-2 with TRBJ2-7; D gene uncertain. The CDR3 length is 12 residues. V lost 3 bases and J 7 bases, leaving 10 bases between the germline ends. Germline loops: CDR1 SGHTA, CDR2 FQGNSA. The CDR3 DNA follows: TGTGCCAGCAGCTTTCCTGGCGGTGAGCAGTACTTC. Translated, it gives CASSFPGGEQYF. Full variable domain (rest looked up from reference TRBV7-2 and TRBJ2-7): GAGVSQSPSNKVTEKGKDVELRCDPISGHTALYWYRQSLGQGLEFLIYFQGNSAPDKSGLPSDRFSAERTGGSVSTLTIQRTQQEDSAVYLCASSFPGGEQYFGPGTRLTVT.

The chain joins TRBV19 to TRBJ2-1; a possible D gene is TRBD2 (5 bases). The CDR3 has 14 amino acids. Germline CDR1 reads LNHDA; CDR2 reads SQIVND (reference sequence). The ends were cut back, 10 bases at V and 0 bases at J, with 13 bases in the middle. The chain's CDR3 is CATSKGSSYNEQFF. The CDR3 coding sequence is TGTGCCACCAGTAAAGGGAGCTCCTACAATGAGCAGTTCTTC.

V and J are TRBV3-1 (or the pseudogene TRBV3-2) and TRBJ2-3, with 15 positions matching TRBD2. V lost 4 bases to trimming and J lost 3 bases; unmatched junction nucleotides: 2. Germline V gives CDR1 LGHDT, CDR2 YNNKEL (reference sequence). This CDR3 has 16 residues. The CDR3 coding sequence is TGTGCCAGCAGCCGGGGGACTAGCGGGAGGACAGATACGCAGTATTTT. Its protein is CASSRGTSGRTDTQYF.

V gene TRBV27 combines with J gene TRBJ1-6; no firm D call. CDR3 length equals 16 residues. The V end lost 3 bases, the J end lost 7 bases, and 16 bases lay between the germline ends. Germline CDR1 and CDR2: MNHEY and SMNVEV (reference sequence). The CDR3 sequence: CASSLVRGVDNSPLHF. The CDR3 DNA sequence: TGTGCCAGCAGTTTGGTTCGCGGGGTTGACAATTCACCCCTCCACTTT.

The chain carries TRBV6-1 and TRBJ1-4, with TRBD1 identical over 7 bases. The germline V gene has CDR1 MNHNS and CDR2 SASEGT. The length of the CDR3 is 16 residues. V shed 2 bases and J 7 bases; nucleotides not matched to a gene: 10. The CDR3 sequence: CASSESGKGAGEKLFF. The CDR3 nucleotides are TGTGCCAGCAGTGAATCGGGGAAGGGGGCTGGTGAAAAACTGTTTTTT.

The chain carries TRBV27 and TRBJ1-4, with 9 bases lining up with TRBD1. Germline V gene sequence: CDR1 MNHEY, CDR2 SMNVEV (reference sequence). V lost 4 bases to trimming and J lost 3 bases; unmatched junction nucleotides: 3. CDR3 length: 15 amino acids. CDR3 loop: CASSSQGAANEKLFF. The CDR3 DNA follows: TGTGCCAGCAGTTCACAGGGGGCTGCTAATGAAAAACTGTTTTTT. Full variable domain (remainder filled in from reference TRBV27 and TRBJ1-4): EAQVTQNPRYLITVTGKKLTVTCSQNMNHEYMSWYRQDPGLGLRQIYYSMNVEVTDKGDVPEGYKVSRKEKRNFPLILESPSPNQTSLYFCASSSQGAANEKLFFGSGTQLSVL.

V and J are TRBV10-2 and TRBJ1-2, with D unresolved. Germline V gene sequence: CDR1 WSHSY, CDR2 SAAADI. The germline V and J ends were trimmed by 2 bases and 5 bases, with 9 bases remaining between them. This CDR3 region has 13 residues. CDR3 sequence reads: CASSEGGLYGYTF. The CDR3, as DNA: TGCGCCAGCAGTGAGGGCGGGCTATATGGCTACACCTTC.

The rearrangement links TRBV28 to TRBJ1-2, with D tentatively TRBD1 (5 bases). Looked up from germline, CDR1 is MDHEN and CDR2 is SYDVKM. V lost 6 bases to trimming and J lost 8 bases, with 19 bases between them. The CDR3 spans 14 residues. In nucleotides, the CDR3 is TGTGCCAGCAGACCAACGGCGGCAGGGCCCGGCTACACCTTC. It is translated as CASRPTAAGPGYTF.

The chain carries TRBV7-2 and TRBJ2-2; tentative D call: TRBD1 (5 bases). Germline V lookup: CDR1 SGHTA, CDR2 FQGNSA. CDR3 length: 17 residues. The V end was cut by 2 bases, the J end by 1 base, with 14 bases between. Here the CDR3 DNA reads TGTGCCAGCAGCTTACTCTGGGGCACCAAGAACACCGGGGAGCTGTTTTTT. Its translation: CASSLLWGTKNTGELFF.

This clone appeared once. The chain carries TRBV28 and TRBJ1-3, with TRBD1 identical over 7 bases. The V and J ends lost 3 bases and 1 base, in that order; junction bases with no gene match: 18. Germline-derived CDR1 and CDR2 are MDHEN and SYDVKM. This CDR3 has 20 residues. The DNA of the CDR3 is TGTGCCAGCAGTTTGCCTCGACAGGGAATGGCCTTGAGATCTGGAAACACCATATATTTT. It translates to CASSLPRQGMALRSGNTIYF.

This rearrangement joins TRBV7-3 to TRBJ2-6; D may be TRBD1 (5 bases). Trimming took 5 bases from V and 4 from J, leaving 9 bases between them. The CDR3 totals 14 residues. Germline V gene sequence: CDR1 SGHTA, CDR2 FQGTGA. Written as DNA, the CDR3 is TGTGCCAGCAGCATCCGACAGGGGGCCAACGTCCTGACTTTC. It yields the protein CASSIRQGANVLTF.

J is TRBJ2-3 and V is TRBV30, with D maybe TRBD2 (5 bases). Per germline, CDR1 GTSNPN and CDR2 SVGIG (reference sequence). Between the trimmed V and J ends, which lost 2 bases and 0 bases, there was a span of 12 bases. This CDR3 is 15 amino acids long. Here the CDR3 reads CAWSFRGLSTDTQYF. CDR3 nucleotide sequence: TGTGCCTGGAGTTTCCGAGGACTTAGCACAGATACGCAGTATTTT.

The chain carries TRBV29-1 and TRBJ2-1; D is possibly TRBD1 (6 bases). V gave up 5 bases and J gave up 4 bases, with 12 bases separating them. CDR3 size: 13 residues. Germline V lookup: CDR1 SQVTM, CDR2 ANQGSEA. The CDR3 loop is CSVPQGGYNEQFF. The DNA of the CDR3 is TGCAGCGTTCCACAGGGCGGGTACAATGAGCAGTTCTTC.

The chain uses TRBV7-2 and TRBJ1-6, with a possible D match to TRBD1 (6 bases). CDR3 length equals 16 residues. CDR1 is SGHTA and CDR2 is FQGNSA in the germline V gene. The germline V and J ends were trimmed by 4 bases and 5 bases, with 15 bases remaining between them. Here the CDR3 reads CASSSTARQDNSPLHF. CDR3 nucleotide sequence: TGTGCCAGCAGCTCCACGGCCCGACAGGATAATTCACCCCTCCACTTT.

This clone was detected only once. J is TRBJ2-4 and V is TRBV18; tentative D call: TRBD1 (6 bases). The CDR3 spans 15 residues. CDR1 is KGHSH and CDR2 is LQKENI in the germline V gene. Trimming left V 3 bases short and J 6 bases short, with 15 bases between. CDR3 nucleotides: TGTGCCAGCTCACCGGGACAATCGAGTTTAAACATTCAGTACTTC. Protein sequence: CASSPGQSSLNIQYF.

The genes are TRBV30 and TRBJ1-2, with 8 bases lining up with TRBD1. The CDR3 runs 16 residues. The V gene's germline CDR1 is GTSNPN and CDR2 SVGIG (reference sequence). V shed 3 bases, J shed 4 bases, and the junction held 13 bases outside the gene matches. In DNA, the CDR3 is TGTGCCTGGAGATTGGACAGGGTGATTAGGGCCTATGGCTACACCTTC. Translating gives CAWRLDRVIRAYGYTF. Complete variable domain (other parts from reference TRBV30 and TRBJ1-2): SQTIHQWPATLVQPVGSPLSLECTVEGTSNPNLYWYRQAAGRGLQLLFYSVGIGQISSEVPQNLSASRPQDRQFILSSKKLLLSDSGFYLCAWRLDRVIRAYGYTFGSGTRLTVV.

The chain links TRBV11-2 to TRBJ1-2, with D perhaps matching TRBD1 (5 bases). This CDR3 has 16 amino acids. CDR1 and CDR2 (germline): SGHAT, FQNNGV. Between the trimmed V and J ends, which lost 5 bases and 0 bases, there was a span of 16 bases. CDR3 loop: CASSLRTQPSNYGYTF. The CDR3 bases are TGTGCCAGCAGCCTACGGACACAACCTTCTAACTATGGCTACACCTTC.

The genes are TRBV30 and TRBJ2-6; D uncertain. The CDR3 totals 16 residues. In germline, CDR1 is GTSNPN, CDR2 SVGIG (reference sequence). Trimming stripped 4 bases from V and 0 bases from J, with 13 bases between. In DNA form, the CDR3 reads TGTGCCTGGATCCCCCGAGACATCTCTGGGGCCAACGTCCTGACTTTC. Its protein product is CAWIPRDISGANVLTF.

The chain uses TRBV6-2 or TRBV6-3 and TRBJ2-2, with D perhaps TRBD2 (6 bases). The CDR3 loop spans 14 amino acids. The V gene's germline CDR1 is MNHEY and CDR2 SVGEGT. Trimming cost V 0 bases and J 4 bases, with 6 bases left between them. DNA for the CDR3: TGTGCCAGCAGTTACTCGACTAGCACCGGGGAGCTGTTTTTT. This gives the protein CASSYSTSTGELFF.